Listed below are T cell receptor beta chains from one sample, sequenced in a study of cytomegalovirus exposure and HLA in healthy donors. Data came from immunoSEQ multiplex PCR; TCRdb stores just in-frame clones and leaves some out. The sample shows more than 140,000 clones, over 75% of them seen only once. Sequencing input: PBMCs. Every receptor here comes from a man aged 25-45 years in good health and CMV-seropositive. The CDR3 runs from the conserved cysteine through the conserved F or W. D genes are given only for firm matches. Not every row has a clone size; where given, it reads once, few, many or a size class.

d_gene,abundance,v_gene,j_gene,CDR3nt,CDR3aa
.,.,TRBV19,TRBJ2-1,TGTGCCAGTAGTATTTTAGGTCCCCAGGGTGAGCAGTTCTTC,CASSILGPQGEQFF
TRBD1,.,TRBV25-1,TRBJ2-3,TGTGCCAGCGGCAGGGGGACAGGGGGAGGCACAGATACGCAGTATTTT,CASGRGTGGGTDTQYF
.,.,TRBV4-3,TRBJ1-2,TGCGCCAGCAGCGACAGATACTATGGCTACACCTTC,CASSDRYYGYTF
.,.,TRBV11-3,TRBJ2-1,TGTGCCAGCAGCTCGCCGACGGAGCCCAATGAGCAGTTCTTC,CASSSPTEPNEQFF
.,.,TRBV23-1,TRBJ1-2,TGCGCCAGCAGACTGGACAGATCGACTAACTATGGCTACACCTTC,CASRLDRSTNYGYTF
.,.,TRBV30,TRBJ1-2,TGTGCCTGGAGGGAAAACAGGGAATGGGCTAACTATGGCTACACCTTC,CAWRENREWANYGYTF
.,.,TRBV5-6,TRBJ1-4,TGTGCCAGCAGTAGAGGGGGTAGGGAAGAAAAACTGTTTTTT,CASSRGGREEKLFF
.,.,TRBV7-2,TRBJ2-7,TGTGCCAGCAGCGCCGGGACTGCCTCCTACGAGCAGTACTTC,CASSAGTASYEQYF
.,.,TRBV4-2,TRBJ1-2,TGTGCCAGCGCCCTTGAGAGGGTGGAGAACTATGGCTACACCTTC,CASALERVENYGYTF
TRBD1,once,TRBV6-6,TRBJ1-2,TGTGCCAGCAGCTTCCCGACAGGGGTTTATGGCTACACCTTC,CASSFPTGVYGYTF
.,few,TRBV15,TRBJ1-6,TGTGCCACCAGCATTTGGCAGGGGAATTCACCCCTCCACTTT,CATSIWQGNSPLHF
.,few,TRBV6-1,TRBJ2-1,TGTGCCAGCAGTGAGCGGGCGAATGAGCAGTTCTTC,CASSERANEQFF
TRBD2,.,TRBV2,TRBJ2-3,TGTGCCAGCAGTGACCCGACTAGCGGGCTATTCACAGATACGCAGTATTTT,CASSDPTSGLFTDTQYF
.,.,TRBV27,TRBJ1-4,TGTGCCAGCAGTTTATACAGTCGTGAAAAACTGTTTTTT,CASSLYSREKLFF
.,.,TRBV4-1,TRBJ1-5,TGCGCCAGCAGCGTCCGGGACACTGATAGCAATCAGCCCCAGCATTTT,CASSVRDTDSNQPQHF
TRBD2,.,TRBV28,TRBJ2-7,TGTGCCAGCAGTTCAAGACTAGCGGGACTCAACGAGCAGTACTTC,CASSSRLAGLNEQYF
TRBD1,.,TRBV7-2,TRBJ1-3,TGTGCCAGCAGCCGGCAACGCAGGGGGTCTGGAAACACCATATATTTT,CASSRQRRGSGNTIYF
TRBD2,.,TRBV19,TRBJ2-3,TGTGCCAGTAGTCGACTAGCGGGAGGGAGCACAGATACGCAGTATTTT,CASSRLAGGSTDTQYF
.,once,TRBV7-9,TRBJ2-1,TGTGCCAGCAGCTTAGTGTCGGCAGGGGTCTACAATGAGCAGTTCTTC,CASSLVSAGVYNEQFF
.,.,TRBV27,TRBJ1-4,TGTGCCAGCAGTCCCCGAACTAATGAAAAACTGTTTTTT,CASSPRTNEKLFF
.,.,TRBV9,TRBJ2-7,TGTGCCAGCAGCGGAACACCCTCCTACGAGCAGTACTTC,CASSGTPSYEQYF
.,.,TRBV19,TRBJ1-2,TGTGCCAGTAGTACCACAGGAGCTAACTATGGCTACACCTTC,CASSTTGANYGYTF